In this sample, the clone carrying this TCR beta chain turned up many times. The sample originates from a study of Graves' ophthalmopathy and Graves' hyperthyroidism. Amplification of the TCR beta CDR3 regions used RNA transcripts (as template). HTBI-primed RT-PCR formed the first round, and a multiplex PCR formed the second. TCRdb analysed the multiplex PCR reads with MiXCR anew, one entry per CDR3 protein. The sample comprises approximately 1.2 million distinct CDR3 sequences, less than 45% of which are singletons, and approximately 10% rests with the top ten. The germline V and J ends were trimmed by 4 bases and 7 bases, with 16 bases remaining between them. This CDR3 is built from 13 residues. Germline values: CDR1 DFQATT, CDR2 SNEGSKA (reference sequence).

The sample taken for sequencing was peripheral blood or thyroid tissue (not recorded which). The sequence was obtained from an adult man with Graves' hyperthyroidism. V gene TRBV20-1 combines with J gene TRBJ2-5, with D perhaps matching TRBD2 (5 bases). The CDR3 DNA is TGCAGTGCTACCCATTTGAGGGCAGGGACCCAGTACTTC. Translating it yields CSATHLRAGTQYF.